This entry lists 12 T cell receptor beta chains sequenced from one sample in a study of shared clonotypes between healthy human individuals. Sequenced by immunoSEQ multiplex PCR; TCRdb stores in-frame clones only, minus some. This table has some 1.5 million clones, around 98% appearing once. The sequenced sample consisted of naive CD4+ T cells sorted from blood. Subset: CD45RA+ positively selected. Receptors were obtained from a man aged 25 to 40 in good health.

Comments on this clone: Additional DNA sequences in this sample encode the identical CDR3. This chain uses TRBV29-1 with TRBJ2-3, with 8 bases identical to TRBD2. Germline lookup yields CDR1 SQVTM and CDR2 ANQGSEA. Trimming removed 6 bases from V and 2 bases from J; junction bases left unmatched: 4. There are 13 residues in the CDR3. CDR3 nucleotide sequence: TGCAGCGTAGCGGGAGTGCTCACAGATACGCAGTATTTT. It yields the protein CSVAGVLTDTQYF.

The chain employs TRBV30 and TRBJ1-2, with a possible D match to TRBD1 (5 bases). V lost 2 bases and J 10 bases, leaving 20 bases between the germline ends. The CDR3 runs 14 residues. The germline gives CDR1 GTSNPN, CDR2 SVGIG (reference sequence). CDR3 protein: CAWSPPGTSILYTF. The CDR3 DNA follows: TGTGCCTGGAGTCCGCCCGGGACCTCAATTCTCTACACCTTC.

V usage is TRBV19 and J usage is TRBJ2-7; 8 positions match TRBD2. After removal of 4 bases from V and 6 bases from J, the junction contained 5 bases not matched to a gene. CDR3 length: 13 residues. Germline CDR1 reads LNHDA; CDR2 reads SQIVND (reference sequence). The chain's CDR3 is CASSTGLAFEQYF. The CDR3 DNA reads TGTGCCAGTAGTACAGGACTAGCATTCGAGCAGTACTTC.

The rearrangement links TRBV7-2 to TRBJ1-2; 8 bases fit TRBD1. Germline CDR1 and CDR2: SGHTA and FQGNSA. The V segment lost 4 bases and the J segment 3 bases; nucleotides outside the gene matches: 4. The CDR3 covers 14 residues. CDR3 DNA sequence: TGTGCCAGCAGCTCTACAGGGGGGGACTATGGCTACACCTTC. Its translation: CASSSTGGDYGYTF. Together with reference TRBV7-2 and TRBJ1-2, the CDR3 gives the full variable domain: GAGVSQSPSNKVTEKGKDVELRCDPISGHTALYWYRQSLGQGLEFLIYFQGNSAPDKSGLPSDRFSAERTGGSVSTLTIQRTQQEDSAVYLCASSSTGGDYGYTFGSGTRLTVV.

The gene calls are TRBV27 and TRBJ2-7; D may be TRBD2 (5 bases). The germline gives CDR1 MNHEY, CDR2 SMNVEV (reference sequence). The V end was cut by 6 bases, the J end by 6 bases, with 12 bases between. The CDR3 sequence is 12 residues long. The CDR3 nucleotides are TGTGCCAGCAGCCTATCACGGGGCGAGCAGTACTTC. It specifies CASSLSRGEQYF.

The chain has TRBV19 and TRBJ1-2, with D tentatively TRBD1 (5 bases). The germline V gene encodes CDR1 LNHDA and CDR2 SQIVND (reference sequence). V was clipped by 4 bases and J by 4 bases, with 13 bases between them. The CDR3 length is 14 residues. As DNA, the CDR3 is TGTGCCAGTAGTAAGGACACAGTATCCTATGGCTACACCTTC. Encoded protein: CASSKDTVSYGYTF.

This chain joins TRBV5-1 and TRBJ2-2; 7 bases match TRBD1. CDR1 is SGHRS, CDR2 YFSETQ, per germline. Trimming removed 4 bases from V and 4 bases from J; junction bases left unmatched: 13. The CDR3 consists of 17 residues. The CDR3 nucleotides are TGCGCCAGCAGCAAACTACCGGGACAGATAGGCACCGGGGAGCTGTTTTTT. Translated, it gives CASSKLPGQIGTGELFF.

The V gene is TRBV5-4, the J gene TRBJ2-1; 10 nucleotides agree with TRBD2. V was clipped by 3 bases and J by 7 bases; unmatched bases: 7. Germline V gene data show CDR1 as SGHNT and CDR2 as YYREEE (reference sequence). The CDR3 is 15 amino acids. The DNA of the CDR3 is TGTGCCAGCAGCTCAACTAGCGGGAAGATGAATGAGCAGTTCTTC. It encodes CASSSTSGKMNEQFF.

This clone was seen only once. The rearrangement joins TRBV19 to TRBJ2-7; TRBD2 matches 7 bases. The CDR3 spans 15 residues. V lost 3 bases, J lost 3 bases, and 8 bases stayed unmatched. Germline V lookup: CDR1 LNHDA, CDR2 SQIVND (reference sequence). In nucleotides, the CDR3 is TGTGCCAGTAGTATCGGCGGCGGGGGTAACTACGAGCAGTACTTC. Its translation is CASSIGGGGNYEQYF.

Details on this clone: Distinct nucleotide sequences in the sample also encode this CDR3. The chain is built from TRBV19 and TRBJ1-5; D is unclear. V lost 3 bases and J lost 5, with 11 bases in between. CDR1 is LNHDA, CDR2 SQIVND, per germline (reference sequence). This CDR3 has 14 residues. Here the CDR3 DNA reads TGTGCCAGTAGTATTTCTGGATGGGATCAGCCCCAGCATTTT. It encodes CASSISGWDQPQHF.

As regards this clone: It may be a read error: a sequence one base away is much more abundant. The sample has other DNA sequences that encode this CDR3 too. CDR3 region: CASSRTSGNTIYF. CDR3 DNA sequence: TGTGCCAGCAGCCGGACATCCGGAAACACCATATATTTT. The chain recombines TRBV7-9 with TRBJ1-3; possible D gene TRBD1, 5 bases. Between the trimmed V and J ends, which lost 5 bases and 4 bases, there was a span of 9 bases. The CDR3 has 13 amino acids. Germline values: CDR1 SEHNR, CDR2 FQNEAQ (reference sequence).

This clone is a singleton in its sample. J is TRBJ2-2 and V is TRBV27; the D is unclear. Trimming stripped 1 base from V and 8 bases from J, with 20 bases between. CDR3 length: 17 amino acids. Germline values: CDR1 MNHEY, CDR2 SMNVEV (reference sequence). For the CDR3, the DNA is TGTGCCAGCAGTTTATACAAACCGGGCCCCCCGACTGGGGAGCTGTTTTTT. Amino acid sequence: CASSLYKPGPPTGELFF.